This T cell receptor beta chain was obtained from a study of post-analysis software for immune sequencing data. Unique molecular identifiers were present in the TCR beta cDNA libraries. The T cell input of roughly 0.9 to 10 million gave about half a million cDNA molecules. From the PCR reads, TCRdb called clonotypes with MiXCR, one entry per CDR3 protein. The top ten hold 9.5% to 13% of the sample, which has some 450,000 distinct CDR3 sequences, 40% to 55% seen once. This CDR3 is built from 17 residues. The V gene end was trimmed by 0 bases and the J gene end by 3 bases; junction bases not matched to a gene: 7. CDR1 is PRHDT, CDR2 FYEKMQ, per germline (reference sequence). For this clonotype: Its antigen is currently unknown.

Study results and caveats: Samples from a shared batch, those prepared together, strongly co-clustered by F measure. The normalized Chao1 diversity of multiple sclerosis patients was significantly lower than that of controls. Controls showed lower frequencies than patients for five or six TRBV segments, and TRBV5-6, TRBV5-1 and TRBV20-1 were among these.

Sequencing was carried out using blood. This clonotype originated in a girl aged 10-17 years with multiple sclerosis. The chain employs TRBV13 and TRBJ2-7, with 11 bases fitting TRBD2. The CDR3 DNA follows: TGTGCCAGCAGCTTAGGGCTAGCGGGAGGTCGACTCTACGAGCAGTACTTC. It codes for CASSLGLAGGRLYEQYF.